Following are 17 T cell receptor beta chains from one sample sequenced in a study of monozygotic twins with inflammatory bowel disease. From its re-call of the 5' RACE reads, TCRdb lists each CDR3 protein once, without DNA. The listing contains 300,000 to 400,000 distinct CDR3 sequences. Material for sequencing was blood. Receptor source: a human donor with ulcerative colitis or Crohn's disease, or a healthy co-twin of an affected twin (not recorded which).

This rearrangement joins TRBV27 to TRBJ1-2. The CDR3 is 11 residues long. Germline lookup yields CDR1 MNHEY and CDR2 SMNVEV (reference sequence). The CDR3 here is CASSQGDGYTF.

This chain uses TRBV19 with TRBJ1-2; no DNA is available, so the TRBD1 call from TCRdb remains unchecked. Looked up from germline, CDR1 is LNHDA and CDR2 is SQIVND (reference sequence). The CDR3 extends over 15 amino acids. The CDR3 protein is CASQKGDQANYGYTF.

The V gene is TRBV7-8, the J gene TRBJ2-2; lacking DNA, the TRBD1 call made by TCRdb goes unchecked. This CDR3 contains 14 residues. The germline V gene encodes CDR1 SGHVS and CDR2 FQNEAQ. The CDR3 region is CASIRTGEAGELFF.

This sequence joins TRBV20-1 and TRBJ2-5; TCRdb calls TRBD2, which cannot be checked without DNA. This CDR3 region has 15 residues. The germline V gene has CDR1 DFQATT and CDR2 SNEGSKA (reference sequence). The CDR3 spells CSARAGGKRQETQYF.

Here the CDR3 reads CASSQSSRSSAQETQYF. The rearrangement links TRBV4-1 to TRBJ2-5. Per germline, CDR1 MGHRA and CDR2 YSYEKL. This CDR3 contains 17 residues.

The V and J genes are TRBV20-1 and TRBJ1-2. The CDR3 covers 15 residues. CDR1 and CDR2 (germline): DFQATT, SNEGSKA (reference sequence). CDR3 region: CSARGAGPFNYGYTF.

The chain uses TRBV29-1 and TRBJ2-1. This CDR3 contains 13 residues. Germline V gene data show CDR1 as SQVTM and CDR2 as ANQGSEA. CDR3 region: CSVARLRDNEQFF.

The rearrangement uses TRBV7-9 and TRBJ2-3; there is no DNA to check the TCRdb D call of TRBD2. Per the germline V gene, CDR1 is SEHNR and CDR2 is FQNEAQ (reference sequence). The CDR3 extends over 13 amino acids. CDR3 loop: CASSLPAGDTQYF.

This chain links TRBV12-3 or TRBV12-4 with TRBJ1-4; TCRdb designates TRBD1, a call that cannot be tested without DNA. The CDR3 totals 15 residues. CDR3 sequence reads: CASRGDRPTNEKLFF.

The CDR3 sequence: CASSQMGDRSGYTF. This chain uses TRBV4-1 with TRBJ1-2; there is no DNA to check the TCRdb D call of TRBD1. CDR1 is MGHRA, CDR2 YSYEKL, per germline. This CDR3 has 14 amino acids.

The gene calls are TRBV29-1 and TRBJ2-3; the TRBD1 assignment by TCRdb is unverifiable without DNA. This CDR3 contains 12 residues. Germline values: CDR1 SQVTM, CDR2 ANQGSEA. CDR3 residues: CSVEPRGDTQYF.

This chain connects TRBV11-1 to TRBJ2-5; with no DNA, the TCRdb D assignment of TRBD1 cannot be verified. The CDR3 length is 19 residues. CDR1 is SGHAT, CDR2 FQDESV, per germline (reference sequence). The CDR3 region is CASSLSSLTPGGFQETQYF. Drawing the rest from reference TRBV11-1 and TRBJ2-5, the complete variable domain is EAEVAQSPRYKITEKSQAVAFWCDPISGHATLYWYRQILGQGPELLVQFQDESVVDDSQLPKDRFSAERLKGVDSTLKIQPAELGDSAMYLCASSLSSLTPGGFQETQYFGPGTRLLVL.

The J gene is TRBJ2-1, the V gene TRBV18; the D gene TCRdb calls, TRBD2, cannot be checked with no DNA. The CDR3 runs 17 residues. Germline V gene data show CDR1 as KGHSH and CDR2 as LQKENI. CDR3 residues: CASSSNSLAGGPAEQFF.

This chain joins TRBV24-1 and TRBJ2-1; TCRdb picks TRBD2, but there is no DNA to check that call. The CDR3 is made up of 15 amino acids. Germline CDR1 is KGHDR and CDR2 is SFDVKD. The CDR3 sequence: CATSDHLTGGNEQFF.

The V gene is TRBV20-1, the J gene TRBJ2-5; TCRdb indicates TRBD2, and absent DNA this call remains unverified. This CDR3 contains 14 residues. CDR1 and CDR2 (germline): DFQATT, SNEGSKA (reference sequence). This CDR3 reads CSATSMGREETQYF.

V and J are TRBV5-1 and TRBJ2-3; the TCRdb call, TRBD1, lacks DNA for checking. This CDR3 spans 17 amino acids. Germline assignment: CDR1 SGHRS and CDR2 YFSETQ. The CDR3: CASSQTLGPGVTDTQYF. Filled out from reference TRBV5-1 and TRBJ2-3, the complete variable domain reads KAGVTQTPRYLIKTRGQQVTLSCSPISGHRSVSWYQQTPGQGLQFLFEYFSETQRNKGNFPGRFSGRQFSNSRSEMNVSTLELGDSALYLCASSQTLGPGVTDTQYFGPGTRLTVL.

The chain couples TRBV11-1 to TRBJ1-1; without DNA, the TCRdb call of TRBD1 cannot be checked. The CDR3 is 18 amino acids. Germline V gives CDR1 SGHAT, CDR2 FQDESV (reference sequence). The CDR3 here is CASSFFGTSHSKNTEAFF.